This T cell receptor (beta chain) was profiled in a study of lung T cells in sarcoidosis with Löfgren's syndrome. Background on the study: Repertoire analyses centered on Löfgren's syndrome patients.

TCRdb independently ran MiXCR on the reads; one entry per CDR3 protein. The sample has about 2,900 distinct CDR3 sequences; about 28% are singletons. This clonotype qualifies as large. Sequencing input: CD4+ T cells from bronchoalveolar lavage. This clonotype was obtained from a human donor with sarcoidosis (Löfgren's syndrome or another form), or a control subject (not recorded which).

In DNA, the CDR3 is TGCAGTGCTAGTGGCAACAATCAGCCCCAGCATTTT. Translation gives CSASGNNQPQHF. This rearrangement joins TRBV20-1 to TRBJ1-5; D gene unclear. Trimming took 3 bases from V and 3 from J, leaving 6 bases between them. Per germline, CDR1 DFQATT and CDR2 SNEGSKA (reference sequence). The CDR3 runs to 12 residues.